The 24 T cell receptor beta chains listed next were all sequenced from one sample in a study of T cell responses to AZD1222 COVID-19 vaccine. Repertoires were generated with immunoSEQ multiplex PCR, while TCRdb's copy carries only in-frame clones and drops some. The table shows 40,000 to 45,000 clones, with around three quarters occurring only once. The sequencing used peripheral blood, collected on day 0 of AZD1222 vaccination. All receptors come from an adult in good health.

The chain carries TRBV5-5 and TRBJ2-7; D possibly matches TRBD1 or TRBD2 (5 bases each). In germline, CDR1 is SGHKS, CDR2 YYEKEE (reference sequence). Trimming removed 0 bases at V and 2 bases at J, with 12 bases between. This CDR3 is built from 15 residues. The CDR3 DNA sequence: TGTGCCAGCAGCTTGGAAGGGTGGGGGACCTACGAGCAGTACTTC. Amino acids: CASSLEGWGTYEQYF.

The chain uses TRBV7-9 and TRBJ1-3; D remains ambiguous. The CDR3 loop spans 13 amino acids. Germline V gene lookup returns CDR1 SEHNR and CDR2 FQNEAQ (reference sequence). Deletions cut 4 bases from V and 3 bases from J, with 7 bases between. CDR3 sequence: CASSSGFGNTIYF. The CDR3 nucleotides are TGTGCCAGCAGCTCGGGTTTTGGAAACACCATATATTTT.

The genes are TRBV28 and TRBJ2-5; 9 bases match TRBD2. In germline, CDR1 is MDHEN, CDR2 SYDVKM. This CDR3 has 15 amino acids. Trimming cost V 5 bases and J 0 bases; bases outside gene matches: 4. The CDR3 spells CASSPSGGYQETQYF. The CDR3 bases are TGTGCCAGCAGTCCGAGCGGGGGGTACCAAGAGACCCAGTACTTC.

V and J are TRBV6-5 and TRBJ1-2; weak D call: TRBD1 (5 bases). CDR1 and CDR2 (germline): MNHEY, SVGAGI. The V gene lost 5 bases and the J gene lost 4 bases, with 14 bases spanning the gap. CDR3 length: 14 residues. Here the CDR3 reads CASSPRQSPYGYTF. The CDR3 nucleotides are TGTGCCAGCAGTCCCCGACAGAGTCCCTATGGCTACACCTTC.

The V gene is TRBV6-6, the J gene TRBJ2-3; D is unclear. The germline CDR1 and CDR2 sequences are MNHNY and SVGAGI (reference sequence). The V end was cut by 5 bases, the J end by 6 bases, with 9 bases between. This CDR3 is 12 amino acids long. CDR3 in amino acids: CASSTRVDTQYF. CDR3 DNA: TGTGCCAGCAGTACAAGGGTGGATACGCAGTATTTT.

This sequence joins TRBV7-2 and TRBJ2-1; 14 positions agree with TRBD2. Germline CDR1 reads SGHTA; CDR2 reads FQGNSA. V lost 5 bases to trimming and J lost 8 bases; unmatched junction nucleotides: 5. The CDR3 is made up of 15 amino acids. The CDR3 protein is CASSTGTSGGDEQFF. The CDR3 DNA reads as TGTGCCAGCAGCACGGGGACTAGCGGGGGAGATGAGCAGTTCTTC. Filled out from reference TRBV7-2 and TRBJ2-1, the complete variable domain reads GAGVSQSPSNKVTEKGKDVELRCDPISGHTALYWYRQSLGQGLEFLIYFQGNSAPDKSGLPSDRFSAERTGGSVSTLTIQRTQQEDSAVYLCASSTGTSGGDEQFFGPGTRLTVL.

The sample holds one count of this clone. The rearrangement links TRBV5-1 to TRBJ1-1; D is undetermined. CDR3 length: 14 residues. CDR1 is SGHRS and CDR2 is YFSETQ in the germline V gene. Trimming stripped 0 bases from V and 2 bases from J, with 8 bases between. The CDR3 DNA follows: TGCGCCAGCAGCTTGGATGCAGATAACACTGAAGCTTTCTTT. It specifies CASSLDADNTEAFF.

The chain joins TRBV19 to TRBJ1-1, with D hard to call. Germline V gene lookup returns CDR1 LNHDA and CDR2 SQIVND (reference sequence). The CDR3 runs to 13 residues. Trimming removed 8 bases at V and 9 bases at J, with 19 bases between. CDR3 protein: CASRSDSLAQAFF. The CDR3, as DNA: TGTGCCAGTCGGTCCGACTCCCTTGCTCAAGCTTTCTTT.

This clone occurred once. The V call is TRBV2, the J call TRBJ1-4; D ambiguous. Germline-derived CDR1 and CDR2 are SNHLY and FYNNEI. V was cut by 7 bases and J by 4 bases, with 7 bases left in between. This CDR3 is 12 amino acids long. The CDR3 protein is CASNGINEKLFF. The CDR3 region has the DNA TGTGCCAGCAATGGGATTAATGAAAAACTGTTTTTT.

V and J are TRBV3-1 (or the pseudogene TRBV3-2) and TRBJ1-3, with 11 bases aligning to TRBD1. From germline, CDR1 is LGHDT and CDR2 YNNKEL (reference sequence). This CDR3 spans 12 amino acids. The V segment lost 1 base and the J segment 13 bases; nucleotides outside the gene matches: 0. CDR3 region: CASSQGDRGIYF. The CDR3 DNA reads TGTGCCAGCAGCCAAGGGGACAGGGGGATATATTTT.

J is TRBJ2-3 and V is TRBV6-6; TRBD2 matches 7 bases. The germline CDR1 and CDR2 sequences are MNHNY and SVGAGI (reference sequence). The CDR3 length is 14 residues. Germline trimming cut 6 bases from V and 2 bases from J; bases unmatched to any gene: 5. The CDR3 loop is CASRSGGTTDTQYF. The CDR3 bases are TGTGCCAGCAGGTCCGGGGGGACCACAGATACGCAGTATTTT.

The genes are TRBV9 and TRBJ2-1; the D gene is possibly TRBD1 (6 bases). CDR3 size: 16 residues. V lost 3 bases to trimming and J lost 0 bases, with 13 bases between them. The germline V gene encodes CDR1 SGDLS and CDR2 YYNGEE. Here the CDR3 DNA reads TGTGCCAGCAGCGAGGACAGCTGGAGCTCCTACAATGAGCAGTTCTTC. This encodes CASSEDSWSSYNEQFF.

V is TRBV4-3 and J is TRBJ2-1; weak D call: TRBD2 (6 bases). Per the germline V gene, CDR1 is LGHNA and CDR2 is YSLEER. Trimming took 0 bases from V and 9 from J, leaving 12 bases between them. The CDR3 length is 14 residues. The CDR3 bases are TGCGCCAGCAGCCAAGAGTTCCCAGCGGGTGAGCAGTTCTTC. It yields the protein CASSQEFPAGEQFF.

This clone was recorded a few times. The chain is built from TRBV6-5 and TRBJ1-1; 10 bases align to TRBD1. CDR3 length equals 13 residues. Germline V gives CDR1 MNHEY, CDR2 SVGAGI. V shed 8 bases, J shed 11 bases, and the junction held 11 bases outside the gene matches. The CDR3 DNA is TGTGCCAGCCAGCTCGATCCGGACAGGGGGGCTTTCTTT. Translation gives CASQLDPDRGAFF.

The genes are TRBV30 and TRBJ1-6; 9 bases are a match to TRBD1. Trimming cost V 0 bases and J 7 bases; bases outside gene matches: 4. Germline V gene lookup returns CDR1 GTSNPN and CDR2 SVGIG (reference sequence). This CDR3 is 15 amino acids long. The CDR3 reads CAWSVGDRGNSPLHF. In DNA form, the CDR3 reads TGTGCCTGGAGTGTTGGAGACAGGGGGAATTCACCCCTCCACTTT.

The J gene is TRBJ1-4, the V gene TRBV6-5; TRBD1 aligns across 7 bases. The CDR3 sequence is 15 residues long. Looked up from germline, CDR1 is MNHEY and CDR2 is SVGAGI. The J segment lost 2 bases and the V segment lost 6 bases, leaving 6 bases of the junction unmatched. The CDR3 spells CASSTGETTNEKLFF. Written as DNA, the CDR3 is TGTGCCAGCAGCACAGGGGAGACGACTAATGAAAAACTGTTTTTT.

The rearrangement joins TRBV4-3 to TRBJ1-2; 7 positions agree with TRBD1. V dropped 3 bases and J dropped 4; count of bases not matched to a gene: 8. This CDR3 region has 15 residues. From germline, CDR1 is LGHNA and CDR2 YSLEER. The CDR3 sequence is CASSHETGFGYGYTF. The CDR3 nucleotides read TGCGCCAGCAGCCACGAGACAGGGTTTGGCTATGGCTACACCTTC.

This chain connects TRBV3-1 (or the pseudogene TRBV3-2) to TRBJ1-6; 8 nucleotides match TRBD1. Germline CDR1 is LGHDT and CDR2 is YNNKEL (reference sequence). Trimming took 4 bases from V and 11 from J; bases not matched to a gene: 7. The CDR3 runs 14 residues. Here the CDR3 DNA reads TGTGCCAGCAGCCCTACAGGGGGTCTGGCACCCCTCCACTTT. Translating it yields CASSPTGGLAPLHF.

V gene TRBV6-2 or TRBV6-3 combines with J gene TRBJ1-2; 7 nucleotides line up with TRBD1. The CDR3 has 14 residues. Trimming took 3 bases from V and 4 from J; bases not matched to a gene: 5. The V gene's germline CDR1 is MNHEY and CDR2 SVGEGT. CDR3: CASSYRQGIYGYTF. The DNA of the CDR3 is TGTGCCAGCAGTTATAGACAGGGAATCTATGGCTACACCTTC.

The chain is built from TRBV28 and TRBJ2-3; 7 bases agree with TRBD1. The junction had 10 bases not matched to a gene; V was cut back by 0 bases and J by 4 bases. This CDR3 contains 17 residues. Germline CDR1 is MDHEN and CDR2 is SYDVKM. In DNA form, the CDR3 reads TGTGCCAGCAGTTTATGGATGGCAGGGGGAACGGCAGATACGCAGTATTTT. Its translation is CASSLWMAGGTADTQYF.

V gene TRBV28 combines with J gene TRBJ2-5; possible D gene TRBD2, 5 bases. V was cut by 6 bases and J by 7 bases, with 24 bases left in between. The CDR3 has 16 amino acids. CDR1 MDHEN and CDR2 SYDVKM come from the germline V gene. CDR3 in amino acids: CASSLGWSGGQLTQYF. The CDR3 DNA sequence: TGTGCCAGCAGCCTAGGTTGGTCCGGCGGGCAATTGACCCAGTACTTC. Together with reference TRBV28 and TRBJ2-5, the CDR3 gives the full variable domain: DVKVTQSSRYLVKRTGEKVFLECVQDMDHENMFWYRQDPGLGLRLIYFSYDVKMKEKGDIPEGYSVSREKKERFSLILESASTNQTSMYLCASSLGWSGGQLTQYFGPGTRLLVL.

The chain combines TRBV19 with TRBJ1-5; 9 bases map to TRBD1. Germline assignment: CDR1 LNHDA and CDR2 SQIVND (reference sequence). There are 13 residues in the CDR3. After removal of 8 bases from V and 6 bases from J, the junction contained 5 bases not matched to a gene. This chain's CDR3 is CASSGTGFQPQHF. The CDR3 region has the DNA TGTGCCAGTTCCGGGACAGGGTTTCAGCCCCAGCATTTT.

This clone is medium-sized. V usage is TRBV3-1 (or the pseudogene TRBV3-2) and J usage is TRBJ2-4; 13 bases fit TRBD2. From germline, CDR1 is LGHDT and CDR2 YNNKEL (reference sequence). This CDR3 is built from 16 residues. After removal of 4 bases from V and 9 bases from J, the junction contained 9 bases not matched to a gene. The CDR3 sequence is CASSPTSGGARSIQYF. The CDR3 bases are TGTGCCAGCAGCCCTACTAGCGGGGGGGCAAGGAGCATTCAGTACTTC.

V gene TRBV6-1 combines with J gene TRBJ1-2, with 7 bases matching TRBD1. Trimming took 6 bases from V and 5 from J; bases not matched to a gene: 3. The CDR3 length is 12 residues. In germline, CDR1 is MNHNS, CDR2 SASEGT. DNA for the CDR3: TGTGCCAGCAGCGTACAGGGGTATGGCTACACCTTC. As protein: CASSVQGYGYTF.